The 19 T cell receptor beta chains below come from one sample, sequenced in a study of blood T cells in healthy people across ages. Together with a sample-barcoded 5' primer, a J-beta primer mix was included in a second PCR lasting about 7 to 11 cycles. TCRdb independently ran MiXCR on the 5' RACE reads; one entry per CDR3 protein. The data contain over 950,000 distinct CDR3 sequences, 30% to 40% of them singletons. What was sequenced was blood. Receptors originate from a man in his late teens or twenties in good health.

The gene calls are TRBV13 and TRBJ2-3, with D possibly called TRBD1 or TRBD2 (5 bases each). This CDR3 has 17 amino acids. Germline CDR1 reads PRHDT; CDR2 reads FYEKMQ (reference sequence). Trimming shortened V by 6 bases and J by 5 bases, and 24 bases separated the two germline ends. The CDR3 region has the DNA TGTGCCAGCAGTACTCACGGGACCCCCTTGGAGCTAGATACGCAGTATTTT. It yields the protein CASSTHGTPLELDTQYF.

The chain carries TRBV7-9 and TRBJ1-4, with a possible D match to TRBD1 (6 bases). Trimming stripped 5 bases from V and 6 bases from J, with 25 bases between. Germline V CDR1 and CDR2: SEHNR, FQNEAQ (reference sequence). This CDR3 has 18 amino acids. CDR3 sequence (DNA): TGTGCCAGCAGCCGTTTTGGGGACACCAGGGAGGTTGATGAAAAACTGTTTTTT. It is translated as CASSRFGDTREVDEKLFF.

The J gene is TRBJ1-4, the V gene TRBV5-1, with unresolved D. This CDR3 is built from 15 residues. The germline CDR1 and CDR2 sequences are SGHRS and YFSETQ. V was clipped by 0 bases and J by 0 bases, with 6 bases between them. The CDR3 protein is CASSLGISTNEKLFF. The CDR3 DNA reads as TGCGCCAGCAGCTTGGGGATCTCAACTAATGAAAAACTGTTTTTT. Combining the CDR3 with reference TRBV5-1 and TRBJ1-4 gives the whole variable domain KAGVTQTPRYLIKTRGQQVTLSCSPISGHRSVSWYQQTPGQGLQFLFEYFSETQRNKGNFPGRFSGRQFSNSRSEMNVSTLELGDSALYLCASSLGISTNEKLFFGSGTQLSVL.

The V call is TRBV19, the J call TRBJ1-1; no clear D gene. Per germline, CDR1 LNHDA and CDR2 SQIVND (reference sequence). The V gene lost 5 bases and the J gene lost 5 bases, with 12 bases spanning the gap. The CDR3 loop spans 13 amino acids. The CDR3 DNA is TGTGCCAGTAGTTCAAGCCCGAGGACTGAAGCTTTCTTT. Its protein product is CASSSSPRTEAFF.

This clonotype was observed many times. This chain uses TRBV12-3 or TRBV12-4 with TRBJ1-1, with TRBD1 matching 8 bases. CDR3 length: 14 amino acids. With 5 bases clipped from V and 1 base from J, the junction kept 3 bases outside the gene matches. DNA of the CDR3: TGTGCCAGCAGTCTCGGGACAGGGAACACTGAAGCTTTCTTT. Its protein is CASSLGTGNTEAFF.

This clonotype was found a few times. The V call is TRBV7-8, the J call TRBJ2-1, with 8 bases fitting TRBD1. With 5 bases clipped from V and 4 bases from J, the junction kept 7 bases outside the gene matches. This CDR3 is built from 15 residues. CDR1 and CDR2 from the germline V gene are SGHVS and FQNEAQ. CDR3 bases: TGTGCCAGCAGCCTATGGACAGGGTTGTACAATGAGCAGTTCTTC. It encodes CASSLWTGLYNEQFF. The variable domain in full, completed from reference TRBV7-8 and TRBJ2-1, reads GAGVSQSPRYKVAKRGQDVALRCDPISGHVSLFWYQQALGQGPEFLTYFQNEAQLDKSGLPSDRFFAERPEGSVSTLKIQRTQQEDSAVYLCASSLWTGLYNEQFFGPGTRLTVL.

This CDR3 reads CASSLAPGQEAHNEQFF. The CDR3, as DNA: TGCGCCAGCAGCTTGGCCCCCGGACAGGAGGCACACAATGAGCAGTTCTTC. The gene calls are TRBV5-1 and TRBJ2-1, with 7 bases aligning to TRBD1. The CDR3 covers 17 residues. Trimming took 0 bases from V and 5 from J; bases not matched to a gene: 11. Germline CDR1 and CDR2: SGHRS and YFSETQ.

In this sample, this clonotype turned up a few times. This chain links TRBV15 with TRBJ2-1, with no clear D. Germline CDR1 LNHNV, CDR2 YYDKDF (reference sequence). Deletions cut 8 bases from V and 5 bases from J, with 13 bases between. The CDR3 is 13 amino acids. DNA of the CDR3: TGTGCCACCTCCCGACCGATCAACAATGAGCAGTTCTTC. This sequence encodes CATSRPINNEQFF.

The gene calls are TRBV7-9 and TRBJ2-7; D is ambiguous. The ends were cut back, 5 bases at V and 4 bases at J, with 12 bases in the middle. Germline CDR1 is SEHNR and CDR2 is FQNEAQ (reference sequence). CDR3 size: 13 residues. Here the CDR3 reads CASSELHEYEQYF. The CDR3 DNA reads TGTGCCAGCAGCGAACTTCATGAGTACGAGCAGTACTTC. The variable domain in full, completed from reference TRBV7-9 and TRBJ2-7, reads DTGVSQNPRHKITKRGQNVTFRCDPISEHNRLYWYRQTLGQGPEFLTYFQNEAQLEKSRLLSDRFSAERPKGSFSTLEIQRTEQGDSAMYLCASSELHEYEQYFGPGTRLTVT.

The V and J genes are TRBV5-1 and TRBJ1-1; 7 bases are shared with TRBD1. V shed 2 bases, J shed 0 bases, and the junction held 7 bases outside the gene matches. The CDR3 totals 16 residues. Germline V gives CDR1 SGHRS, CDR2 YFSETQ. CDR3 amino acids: CASSLRQGNMNTEAFF. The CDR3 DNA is TGCGCCAGCAGCTTAAGACAGGGCAACATGAACACTGAAGCTTTCTTT.

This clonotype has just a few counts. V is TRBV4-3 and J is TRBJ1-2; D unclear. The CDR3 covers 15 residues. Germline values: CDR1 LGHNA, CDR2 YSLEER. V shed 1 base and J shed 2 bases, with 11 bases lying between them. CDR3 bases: TGCGCCAGCAGCCAAGGGGAAGGGCAGAACTATGGCTACACCTTC. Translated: CASSQGEGQNYGYTF.

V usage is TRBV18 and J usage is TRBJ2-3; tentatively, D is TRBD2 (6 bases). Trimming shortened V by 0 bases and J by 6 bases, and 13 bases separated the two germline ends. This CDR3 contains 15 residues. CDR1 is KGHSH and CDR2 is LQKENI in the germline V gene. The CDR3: CASSPPMKGGDTQYF. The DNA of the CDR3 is TGTGCCAGCTCACCACCGATGAAAGGAGGGGATACGCAGTATTTT.

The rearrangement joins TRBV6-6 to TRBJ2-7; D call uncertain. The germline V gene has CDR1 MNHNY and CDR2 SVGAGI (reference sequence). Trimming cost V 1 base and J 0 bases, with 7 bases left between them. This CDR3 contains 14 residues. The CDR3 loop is CASSYFGSSYEQYF. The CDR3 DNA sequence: TGTGCCAGCAGTTACTTTGGCAGCTCCTACGAGCAGTACTTC.

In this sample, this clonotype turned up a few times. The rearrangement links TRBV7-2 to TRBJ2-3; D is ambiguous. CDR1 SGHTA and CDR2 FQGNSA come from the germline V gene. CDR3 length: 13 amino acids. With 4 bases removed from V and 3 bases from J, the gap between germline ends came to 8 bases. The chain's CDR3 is CASSWRLTDTQYF. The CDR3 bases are TGTGCCAGCAGCTGGCGTTTGACAGATACGCAGTATTTT.

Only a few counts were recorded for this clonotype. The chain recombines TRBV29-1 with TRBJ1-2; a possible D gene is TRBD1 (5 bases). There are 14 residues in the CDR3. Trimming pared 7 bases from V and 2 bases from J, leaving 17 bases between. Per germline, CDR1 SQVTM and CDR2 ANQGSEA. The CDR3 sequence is CSAPYGAANYGYTF. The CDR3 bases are TGCAGCGCCCCATATGGGGCGGCGAACTATGGCTACACCTTC.

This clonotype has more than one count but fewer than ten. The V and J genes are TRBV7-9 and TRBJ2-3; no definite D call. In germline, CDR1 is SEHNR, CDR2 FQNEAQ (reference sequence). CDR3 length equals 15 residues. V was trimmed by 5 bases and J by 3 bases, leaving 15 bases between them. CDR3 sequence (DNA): TGTGCCAGCAGCCGCCTCCAGATGTCTACAGATACGCAGTATTTT. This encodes CASSRLQMSTDTQYF.

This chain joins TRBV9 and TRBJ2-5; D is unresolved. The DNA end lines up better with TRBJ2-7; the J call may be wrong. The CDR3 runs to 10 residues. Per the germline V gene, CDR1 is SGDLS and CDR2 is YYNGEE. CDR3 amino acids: CASRDYEQYF. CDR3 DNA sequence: TGTGCCAGCAGAGACTACGAGCAGTACTTC.

DNA of the CDR3: TGTGCCAGGACGACAGAGGGCGATGGCTACACCTTC. It yields the protein CARTTEGDGYTF. The rearrangement uses TRBV2 and TRBJ1-2, with D possibly matching TRBD1 (5 bases). The CDR3 totals 12 residues. Germline V gene data show CDR1 as SNHLY and CDR2 as FYNNEI. Trimming stripped 9 bases from V and 6 bases from J, with 14 bases between.

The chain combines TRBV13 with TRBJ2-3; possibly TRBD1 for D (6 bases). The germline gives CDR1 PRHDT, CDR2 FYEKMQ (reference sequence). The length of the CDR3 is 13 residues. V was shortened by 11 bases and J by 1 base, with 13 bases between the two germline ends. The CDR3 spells CAARDTRTDTQYF. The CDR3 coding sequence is TGTGCCGCCCGGGACACTCGCACAGATACGCAGTATTTT.